Given below is one T cell receptor beta chain in context. The CDR3 contains 16 residues. Germline V lookup: CDR1 LNHDA, CDR2 SQIVND (reference sequence). Trimming took off 3 bases at V and 7 bases at J, with 16 bases between the two ends. Libraries were prepared by immunoSEQ multiplex PCR; TCRdb keeps only in-frame clonotypes and omits some of them. Here the sample spans about 88,000 clones, around 91% being singletons. The data belong to a study of blood T cell repertoires in COVID-19. The TCR originated in a man between 18 and 35 years old with COVID-19, enrolled during active disease. This sequence joins TRBV19 and TRBJ1-6, with D uncertain. Sequences were obtained from peripheral blood. CDR3 sequence reads: CASSIGRLRNNSPLHF. CDR3 nucleotides: TGTGCCAGTAGTATCGGCAGACTTCGAAACAATTCACCCCTCCACTTT.